A selection of T cell receptor beta chains follows, all from one sample in a study of glioma-infiltrating T cells after dendritic cell vaccination. TCRdb's copy holds only in-frame clones and misses some; the assay was immunoSEQ multiplex PCR. The sample lists around 89,000 clones, over 75% occurring once. Here the sequenced sample was blood, taken before dendritic cell vaccination. These receptors all come from a human donor with glioblastoma. The CDR3 runs from the conserved cysteine through the conserved F or W. The D gene is left open where the match is weak. Part of the rows lack a size; the others show once, few, many or a class for expanded clones.

D gene: TRBD1
clone size: .
V gene: TRBV2
CDR3 length: 15
J gene: TRBJ1-1
CDR3 protein: CASETGQATAAEAFF
CDR3 DNA: TGTGCCAGCGAAACGGGACAGGCGACCGCCGCTGAAGCTTTCTTT

D gene: TRBD2
clone size: .
V gene: TRBV27
CDR3 length: 17
J gene: TRBJ2-5
CDR3 protein: CASSPRTSGQGGETQYF
CDR3 DNA: TGTGCCAGCAGTCCCCGGACTAGCGGACAAGGGGGAGAGACCCAGTACTTC

D gene: TRBD2
clone size: .
V gene: TRBV5-4
CDR3 length: 15
J gene: TRBJ2-3
CDR3 protein: CASSLSGSDTDTQYF
CDR3 DNA: TGTGCCAGCAGCTTGAGCGGGAGTGACACAGATACGCAGTATTTT

D gene: TRBD1
clone size: .
V gene: TRBV27
CDR3 length: 14
J gene: TRBJ1-5
CDR3 protein: CATQDRGDNQPQHF
CDR3 DNA: TGTGCCACCCAGGACAGGGGGGATAATCAGCCCCAGCATTTT

D gene: .
clone size: .
V gene: TRBV6-5
CDR3 length: 14
J gene: TRBJ1-4
CDR3 protein: CASSYSRANEKLFF
CDR3 DNA: TGTGCCAGCAGTTACTCGCGCGCTAATGAAAAACTGTTTTTT

D gene: .
clone size: .
V gene: TRBV30
CDR3 length: 16
J gene: TRBJ2-7
CDR3 protein: CAWSRPQDGNSYEQYF
CDR3 DNA: TGTGCCTGGAGTCGCCCACAGGACGGAAACTCCTACGAGCAGTACTTC

D gene: TRBD2
clone size: .
V gene: TRBV18
CDR3 length: 15
J gene: TRBJ2-1
CDR3 protein: CASSDRLAGVNEQFF
CDR3 DNA: TGTGCCAGCTCAGACCGACTAGCGGGAGTCAATGAGCAGTTCTTC

D gene: .
clone size: .
V gene: TRBV7-9
CDR3 length: 14
J gene: TRBJ1-2
CDR3 protein: CASSLEAGARGYTF
CDR3 DNA: TGTGCCAGCAGCTTAGAGGCAGGGGCGCGAGGCTACACCTTC

D gene: .
clone size: .
V gene: TRBV29-1
CDR3 length: 14
J gene: TRBJ2-3
CDR3 protein: CSVDLAGATDTQYF
CDR3 DNA: TGCAGCGTTGATTTGGCGGGGGCCACAGATACGCAGTATTTT

D gene: .
clone size: .
V gene: TRBV29-1
CDR3 length: 14
J gene: TRBJ1-3
CDR3 protein: CSVGRGNSGNTIYF
CDR3 DNA: TGCAGCGTTGGAAGGGGCAACTCTGGAAACACCATATATTTT

D gene: TRBD2
clone size: .
V gene: TRBV18
CDR3 length: 15
J gene: TRBJ2-1
CDR3 protein: CASSPPLAGVNEQFF
CDR3 DNA: TGTGCCAGCTCACCACCCCTAGCGGGAGTCAATGAGCAGTTCTTC

D gene: TRBD2
clone size: .
V gene: TRBV4-1
CDR3 length: 14
J gene: TRBJ2-5
CDR3 protein: CASTPWEGVETQYF
CDR3 DNA: TGCGCCAGCACGCCATGGGAGGGCGTCGAGACCCAGTACTTC

D gene: TRBD1
clone size: .
V gene: TRBV4-3
CDR3 length: 14
J gene: TRBJ1-3
CDR3 protein: CASSYDRVTNTIYF
CDR3 DNA: TGCGCCAGCAGCTATGACAGGGTTACGAACACCATATATTTT

D gene: .
clone size: .
V gene: TRBV27
CDR3 length: 14
J gene: TRBJ1-1
CDR3 protein: CASSFGGLNTEAFF
CDR3 DNA: TGTGCCAGCAGTTTTGGGGGACTAAACACTGAAGCTTTCTTT

D gene: .
clone size: .
V gene: TRBV9
CDR3 length: 15
J gene: TRBJ2-7
CDR3 protein: CASSVASGGIYEQYF
CDR3 DNA: TGTGCCAGCAGCGTAGCGTCAGGGGGGATCTACGAGCAGTACTTC

D gene: .
clone size: once
V gene: TRBV6-1
CDR3 length: 13
J gene: TRBJ2-5
CDR3 protein: CASTYTEQETQYF
CDR3 DNA: TGTGCCAGCACTTATACAGAACAAGAGACCCAGTACTTC

D gene: TRBD1
clone size: .
V gene: TRBV6-1
CDR3 length: 15
J gene: TRBJ2-7
CDR3 protein: CASSSRTGGSYEQYF
CDR3 DNA: TGTGCCAGCAGTTCCCGGACAGGGGGATCTTACGAGCAGTACTTC

D gene: TRBD1
clone size: .
V gene: TRBV4-3
CDR3 length: 13
J gene: TRBJ2-3
CDR3 protein: CASSQGDSRVKYF
CDR3 DNA: TGCGCCAGCAGCCAAGGGGACAGCCGAGTTAAGTATTTT

D gene: TRBD1
clone size: few
V gene: TRBV2
CDR3 length: 15
J gene: TRBJ2-7
CDR3 protein: CASSDQTGERYEQYF
CDR3 DNA: TGTGCCAGCAGTGACCAGACAGGGGAGCGTTACGAGCAGTACTTC

D gene: .
clone size: .
V gene: TRBV6-4
CDR3 length: 13
J gene: TRBJ1-1
CDR3 protein: CASSASMNTEAFF
CDR3 DNA: TGTGCCAGCAGTGCTAGTATGAACACTGAAGCTTTCTTT

D gene: .
clone size: many
V gene: TRBV15
CDR3 length: 14
J gene: TRBJ1-1
CDR3 protein: CATSRDREVAEAFF
CDR3 DNA: TGTGCCACCAGCAGAGATAGGGAGGTGGCTGAAGCTTTCTTT

D gene: .
clone size: once
V gene: TRBV29-1
CDR3 length: 13
J gene: TRBJ1-5
CDR3 protein: CSVQRDSNQPQHF
CDR3 DNA: TGCAGCGTCCAACGGGATAGCAATCAGCCCCAGCATTTT

D gene: .
clone size: .
V gene: TRBV6-5
CDR3 length: 16
J gene: TRBJ1-5
CDR3 protein: CASSYSSRVGDQPQHF
CDR3 DNA: TGTGCCAGCAGTTACTCGAGCAGGGTAGGGGATCAGCCCCAGCATTTT

D gene: .
clone size: .
V gene: TRBV27
CDR3 length: 19
J gene: TRBJ1-2
CDR3 protein: CASSLKGRTRDTSWYGYTF
CDR3 DNA: TGTGCCAGCAGTTTAAAAGGAAGGACGAGGGACACCTCTTGGTATGGCTACACCTTC

D gene: .
clone size: .
V gene: TRBV19
CDR3 length: 13
J gene: TRBJ1-4
CDR3 protein: CASIGQGGEKLFF
CDR3 DNA: TGTGCCAGTATAGGGCAGGGAGGTGAAAAACTGTTTTTT

D gene: TRBD1
clone size: .
V gene: TRBV5-1
CDR3 length: 16
J gene: TRBJ2-5
CDR3 protein: CASSWETGLSGETQYF
CDR3 DNA: TGCGCCAGCAGCTGGGAGACAGGGCTCTCAGGAGAGACCCAGTACTTC

D gene: TRBD1
clone size: .
V gene: TRBV6-5
CDR3 length: 15
J gene: TRBJ2-7
CDR3 protein: CASSYRGQGTYEQYF
CDR3 DNA: TGTGCCAGCAGTTATAGAGGACAGGGGACCTACGAGCAGTACTTC

D gene: .
clone size: .
V gene: TRBV15
CDR3 length: 14
J gene: TRBJ2-5
CDR3 protein: CATSRDRGQETQYF
CDR3 DNA: TGTGCCACCAGCAGAGATCGGGGCCAAGAGACCCAGTACTTC

D gene: .
clone size: .
V gene: TRBV18
CDR3 length: 14
J gene: TRBJ2-7
CDR3 protein: CASSPIDLYYEQYF
CDR3 DNA: TGTGCCAGCTCACCAATCGACTTGTACTACGAGCAGTACTTC

D gene: .
clone size: .
V gene: TRBV5-6
CDR3 length: 13
J gene: TRBJ1-2
CDR3 protein: CASSLRYGAGYTF
CDR3 DNA: TGTGCCAGCAGCCTACGGTACGGAGCTGGCTACACCTTC

D gene: .
clone size: .
V gene: TRBV27
CDR3 length: 15
J gene: TRBJ1-5
CDR3 protein: CASIRRDRENQPQHF
CDR3 DNA: TGTGCCAGCATAAGGCGAGACAGAGAGAATCAGCCCCAGCATTTT

D gene: TRBD2
clone size: .
V gene: TRBV7-6
CDR3 length: 18
J gene: TRBJ2-5
CDR3 protein: CASSLDKGMTSGRETQYF
CDR3 DNA: TGTGCCAGCAGCTTAGACAAGGGGATGACTAGCGGGCGTGAGACCCAGTACTTC

D gene: .
clone size: .
V gene: TRBV4-1
CDR3 length: 14
J gene: TRBJ2-2
CDR3 protein: CASSLGLNTGELFF
CDR3 DNA: TGCGCCAGCAGCCTGGGACTCAACACCGGGGAGCTGTTTTTT

D gene: TRBD1
clone size: once
V gene: TRBV4-1
CDR3 length: 13
J gene: TRBJ1-1
CDR3 protein: CASSQRQGTEAFF
CDR3 DNA: TGCGCCAGCAGCCAACGACAGGGGACTGAAGCTTTCTTT

D gene: TRBD1
clone size: .
V gene: TRBV6-5
CDR3 length: 15
J gene: TRBJ1-2
CDR3 protein: CASSYYADRNYGYTF
CDR3 DNA: TGTGCCAGCAGTTACTATGCGGACAGGAACTATGGCTACACCTTC

D gene: TRBD1
clone size: .
V gene: TRBV2
CDR3 length: 14
J gene: TRBJ2-7
CDR3 protein: CASEEDRGWYEQYF
CDR3 DNA: TGTGCCAGCGAAGAGGACAGGGGATGGTACGAGCAGTACTTC

D gene: .
clone size: .
V gene: TRBV25-1
CDR3 length: 11
J gene: TRBJ2-7
CDR3 protein: CASETSYEQYF
CDR3 DNA: TGTGCCAGCGAGACTAGTTACGAGCAGTACTTC

D gene: .
clone size: medium-sized
V gene: TRBV5-4
CDR3 length: 15
J gene: TRBJ1-2
CDR3 protein: CASSLRSEVSYGYTF
CDR3 DNA: TGTGCCAGCAGCCTACGATCGGAGGTTAGCTATGGCTACACCTTC

D gene: TRBD1
clone size: once
V gene: TRBV2
CDR3 length: 14
J gene: TRBJ2-2
CDR3 protein: CASKGQTNTGELFF
CDR3 DNA: TGTGCCAGCAAGGGACAGACGAACACCGGGGAGCTGTTTTTT

D gene: TRBD2
clone size: few
V gene: TRBV4-2
CDR3 length: 14
J gene: TRBJ2-7
CDR3 protein: CASSPGTSADEQYF
CDR3 DNA: TGTGCCAGCAGCCCCGGGACTAGCGCGGACGAGCAGTACTTC

D gene: .
clone size: .
V gene: TRBV7-6
CDR3 length: 14
J gene: TRBJ2-7
CDR3 protein: CASSLGGLSYEQYF
CDR3 DNA: TGTGCCAGCAGCTTAGGGGGCCTCTCGTACGAGCAGTACTTC

D gene: TRBD2
clone size: once
V gene: TRBV6-5
CDR3 length: 14
J gene: TRBJ2-7
CDR3 protein: CASRLAGDAYEQYF
CDR3 DNA: TGTGCCAGCAGGCTAGCGGGAGACGCCTACGAGCAGTACTTC

D gene: .
clone size: .
V gene: TRBV13
CDR3 length: 15
J gene: TRBJ2-7
CDR3 protein: CASSSQGPATYEQYF
CDR3 DNA: TGTGCCAGCAGCTCACAGGGACCGGCCACCTACGAGCAGTACTTC

D gene: TRBD2
clone size: .
V gene: TRBV6-5
CDR3 length: 15
J gene: TRBJ2-5
CDR3 protein: CASSYSGLGGETQYF
CDR3 DNA: TGTGCCAGCAGTTACTCGGGTCTCGGGGGGGAGACCCAGTACTTC

D gene: TRBD1
clone size: .
V gene: TRBV5-6
CDR3 length: 14
J gene: TRBJ1-1
CDR3 protein: CASSSAGGVPEAFF
CDR3 DNA: TGTGCCAGCAGCTCGGCAGGGGGAGTACCTGAAGCTTTCTTT

D gene: .
clone size: .
V gene: TRBV7-9
CDR3 length: 13
J gene: TRBJ2-3
CDR3 protein: CASSLASSDTQYF
CDR3 DNA: TGTGCCAGCAGCTTAGCTAGCTCAGATACGCAGTATTTT

D gene: TRBD1
clone size: .
V gene: TRBV7-3
CDR3 length: 14
J gene: TRBJ1-1
CDR3 protein: CASSPGQGGTEAFF
CDR3 DNA: TGTGCCAGCAGCCCTGGACAGGGAGGGACTGAAGCTTTCTTT

D gene: .
clone size: .
V gene: TRBV6-5
CDR3 length: 15
J gene: TRBJ1-2
CDR3 protein: CASSRTDRSTYGYTF
CDR3 DNA: TGTGCCAGCAGTAGAACTGACAGGAGTACCTATGGCTACACCTTC

D gene: TRBD2
clone size: .
V gene: TRBV5-6
CDR3 length: 17
J gene: TRBJ2-3
CDR3 protein: CASSTAPGLARTDTQYF
CDR3 DNA: TGTGCCAGCAGCACTGCCCCTGGACTAGCGAGGACAGATACGCAGTATTTT

D gene: TRBD2
clone size: .
V gene: TRBV4-1
CDR3 length: 19
J gene: TRBJ2-7
CDR3 protein: CASSQGKGLAGGPSYEQYF
CDR3 DNA: TGCGCCAGCAGCCAAGGAAAGGGACTAGCGGGAGGGCCCTCCTACGAGCAGTACTTC

D gene: .
clone size: .
V gene: TRBV10-3
CDR3 length: 13
J gene: TRBJ2-7
CDR3 protein: CAISEEGRNEQYF
CDR3 DNA: TGTGCCATCAGTGAGGAGGGCAGGAACGAGCAGTACTTC

D gene: .
clone size: .
V gene: TRBV19
CDR3 length: 13
J gene: TRBJ1-2
CDR3 protein: CASSLGSNYGYTF
CDR3 DNA: TGTGCCAGTAGTCTGGGTAGCAACTATGGCTACACCTTC

D gene: .
clone size: .
V gene: TRBV10-3
CDR3 length: 12
J gene: TRBJ2-7
CDR3 protein: CATTHDFGEQYF
CDR3 DNA: TGTGCCACCACACACGACTTTGGGGAGCAGTACTTC

D gene: .
clone size: .
V gene: TRBV5-1
CDR3 length: 17
J gene: TRBJ2-7
CDR3 protein: CASSLVPGGQRSYEQYF
CDR3 DNA: TGCGCCAGCAGCTTGGTTCCGGGGGGACAACGCTCCTACGAGCAGTACTTC